Reported below is one T cell receptor beta chain. No antigen is known for it. Investigators extracted total RNA from whole blood and did not sort T cells. The data are from a study of monozygotic twins with inflammatory bowel disease. The study's findings and limits: No discrimination was achieved between different T cell subtypes. Inverse Simpson values showed less TCRbeta diversity in IBD patients than in their healthy co-twins.

Template switching was used to attach UMIs, which incorporated a 6-nucleotide sample barcode. With the 5' RACE reads reprocessed, TCRdb shows one record per CDR3 protein and no DNA. The repertoire table contains about 150,000 distinct CDR3 sequences. The CDR3 is made up of 17 amino acids. Germline loops: CDR1 SGHNT, CDR2 YYREEE (reference sequence). The sample taken for sequencing was blood. The receptor was isolated from a human donor with ulcerative colitis or Crohn's disease, or a healthy co-twin of an affected twin (not recorded which). The chain joins TRBV5-4 to TRBJ2-1; TCRdb indicates TRBD2, and absent DNA this call remains unverified. CDR3 amino acids: CASSSGGLAVSYNEQFF.